This record concerns one TCR beta chain sequence. Its specificity is unknown. Investigators profiled TCR beta VDJ and CDR3 from genomic DNA template. TCRdb re-called the reads through MiXCR, storing one row per CDR3 protein. The sample includes tens of thousands of distinct CDR3 sequences, 40% to 50% of them seen just once. The source of the sample is a study of CD8+CD57+ T cells in acquired aplastic anemia. Across the study: Each DNA sample taken from sorted CD4+ and CD8+ cells came to 3.2 ug on average. An average of roughly 10 million reads for CD4+ cells was obtained from healthy donors.

Study results and limitations: A significant difference in CD8+ Simpson's diversity between patients and controls was not found.

Sample: sorted CD4+, CD8+, or CD8+CD57+ T cells (not recorded which) from PBMCs. This sequence was found in a human donor in good health, serving as a control.

CDR3 DNA: TGTGCCATCAGTGATAGCGGGGAAAGAGATACGCAGTATTTT. Translation: CAISDSGERDTQYF. The chain recombines TRBV10-3 with TRBJ2-3, with 8 bases matching TRBD2. V gave up 3 bases and J gave up 5 bases; unmatched junction bases: 4. The CDR3 extends over 14 amino acids. Germline values: CDR1 ENHRY, CDR2 SYGVKD.